The 8 T cell receptor beta chains listed next were all sequenced from one sample in a study of CD4 T cells in relation to SARS-CoV-2 and coronaviruses. Before the COVID-19 pandemic, during about 2010-2019, CD4+ T cells were taken from unexposed donors. Some clones are missing from TCRdb's copy, which holds only in-frame ones; the method was immunoSEQ multiplex PCR. The table records 65,000 or so clones, 94% of them present only once. The source material was naive CD4+ T cells from PBMCs. This sample's subset: naive CD4+ T cells isolated by negative enrichment. The receptors derive from a human donor in good health.

Of note for this clone: Compared with germline, one end of the junction differs, possibly owing to a read error. The J gene is TRBJ2-2, the V gene TRBV7-8, with D perhaps matching TRBD1 or TRBD2 (5 bases each). CDR3 length equals 15 residues. From germline, CDR1 is SGHVS and CDR2 FQNEAQ. The CDR3 DNA reads TGTGCCAGCAGACCTAGACAGTCCCAACACCGGGGAGCTGTTTTT. Protein product: CASRPRQSQHRGAVF.

V usage is TRBV27 and J usage is TRBJ1-1, with a possible D match to TRBD1 (6 bases). CDR3 length: 17 residues. Trimming removed 0 bases at V and 2 bases at J, with 16 bases between. Per the germline V gene, CDR1 is MNHEY and CDR2 is SMNVEV (reference sequence). The DNA for the CDR3 is TGTGCCAGCAGTTTATCCGGCCTAAACAGGGTTAACACTGAAGCTTTCTTT. This sequence encodes CASSLSGLNRVNTEAFF.

The chain carries TRBV27 and TRBJ2-6; 9 bases agree with TRBD2. The CDR3 sequence is 19 residues long. Germline values: CDR1 MNHEY, CDR2 SMNVEV (reference sequence). V gave up 2 bases and J gave up 0 bases; unmatched junction bases: 8. The CDR3 sequence is CASSLRGLALYSGANVLTF. The CDR3 DNA follows: TGTGCCAGCAGTTTAAGGGGACTAGCTCTTTACTCTGGGGCCAACGTCCTGACTTTC.

This sequence joins TRBV7-9 and TRBJ2-3; TRBD2 aligns across 10 bases. Germline trimming cut 1 base from V and 1 base from J; bases unmatched to any gene: 8. CDR1 and CDR2 (germline): SEHNR, FQNEAQ (reference sequence). CDR3 length equals 18 residues. CDR3 in amino acids: CASSLGGSAGGRTDTQYF. CDR3 in DNA: TGTGCCAGCAGCTTAGGGGGTTCAGCGGGAGGGCGCACAGATACGCAGTATTTT.

The table lists this clone with a count of one. V and J are TRBV14 and TRBJ1-1; 7 bases fit TRBD1. After removal of 4 bases from V and 7 bases from J, the junction contained 6 bases not matched to a gene. Per the germline V gene, CDR1 is SGHDN and CDR2 is FVKESK. The CDR3 extends over 13 amino acids. CDR3 residues: CASSPVRQGEAFF. CDR3 sequence (DNA): TGTGCCAGCAGCCCAGTGCGACAGGGTGAAGCTTTCTTT.

V usage is TRBV3-1 (or the pseudogene TRBV3-2) and J usage is TRBJ1-1; 10 bases fit TRBD1. The germline CDR1 and CDR2 sequences are LGHDT and YNNKEL (reference sequence). With 6 bases clipped from V and 4 bases from J, the junction kept 5 bases outside the gene matches. This CDR3 region has 14 residues. The CDR3 here is CASRYRQGATEAFF. DNA for the CDR3: TGTGCCAGCAGGTACAGACAGGGGGCCACTGAAGCTTTCTTT.

The chain recombines TRBV19 with TRBJ1-1; 8 bases agree with TRBD1. The V segment lost 0 bases and the J segment 6 bases; nucleotides outside the gene matches: 12. The CDR3 contains 17 residues. Germline V CDR1 and CDR2: LNHDA, SQIVND (reference sequence). The CDR3 bases are TGTGCCAGTAGTATAGATCGGCGGGCAGGGGGCGCAGCTGAAGCTTTCTTT. It encodes CASSIDRRAGGAAEAFF.

The chain carries TRBV19 and TRBJ1-3; no reliable D call. The germline V gene encodes CDR1 LNHDA and CDR2 SQIVND (reference sequence). Trimming removed 4 bases at V and 0 bases at J, with 10 bases between. The length of the CDR3 is 15 residues. For the CDR3, the DNA is TGTGCCAGTAGTACGGACCTCTCCTCTGGAAACACCATATATTTT. This translates into CASSTDLSSGNTIYF.